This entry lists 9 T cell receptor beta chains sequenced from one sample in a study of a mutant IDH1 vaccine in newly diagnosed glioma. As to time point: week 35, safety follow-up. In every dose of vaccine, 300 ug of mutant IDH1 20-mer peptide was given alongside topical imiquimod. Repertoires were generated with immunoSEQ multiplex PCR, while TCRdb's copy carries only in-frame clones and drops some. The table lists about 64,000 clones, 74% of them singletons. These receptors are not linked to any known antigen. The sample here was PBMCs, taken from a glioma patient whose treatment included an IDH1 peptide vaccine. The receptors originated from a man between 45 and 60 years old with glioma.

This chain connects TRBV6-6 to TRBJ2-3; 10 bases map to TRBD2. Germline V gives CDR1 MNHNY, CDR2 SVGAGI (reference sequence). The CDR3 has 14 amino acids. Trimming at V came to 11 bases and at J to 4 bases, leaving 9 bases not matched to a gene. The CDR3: CASRATSGADTQYF. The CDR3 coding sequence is TGTGCCTCCCGGGCAACTAGCGGGGCAGATACGCAGTATTTT.

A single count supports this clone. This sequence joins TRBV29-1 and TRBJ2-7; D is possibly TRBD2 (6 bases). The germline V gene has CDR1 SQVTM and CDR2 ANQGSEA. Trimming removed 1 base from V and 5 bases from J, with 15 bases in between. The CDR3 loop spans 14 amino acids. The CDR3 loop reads CSVEARTGGNEQYF. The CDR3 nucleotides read TGCAGCGTTGAAGCGAGGACCGGGGGAAACGAGCAGTACTTC.

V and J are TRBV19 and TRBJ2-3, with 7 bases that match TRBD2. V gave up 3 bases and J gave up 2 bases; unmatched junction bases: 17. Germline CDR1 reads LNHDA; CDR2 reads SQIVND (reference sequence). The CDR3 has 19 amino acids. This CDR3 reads CASSIGLVRSSGFTDTQYF. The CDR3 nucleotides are TGTGCCAGTAGTATCGGGTTGGTTCGTTCTAGCGGTTTCACAGATACGCAGTATTTT.

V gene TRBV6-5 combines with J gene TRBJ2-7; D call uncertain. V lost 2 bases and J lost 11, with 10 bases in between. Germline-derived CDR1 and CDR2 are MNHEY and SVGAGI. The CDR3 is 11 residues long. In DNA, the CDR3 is TGTGCCAGCAGTTACGGATCGGGCGAGTACTTC. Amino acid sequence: CASSYGSGEYF.

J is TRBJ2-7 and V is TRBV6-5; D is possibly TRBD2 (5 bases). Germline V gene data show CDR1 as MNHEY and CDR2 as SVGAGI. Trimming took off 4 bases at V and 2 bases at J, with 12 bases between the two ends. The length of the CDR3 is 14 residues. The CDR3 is CASSFNDGTYEQYF. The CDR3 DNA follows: TGTGCCAGCAGTTTCAATGACGGGACCTACGAGCAGTACTTC.

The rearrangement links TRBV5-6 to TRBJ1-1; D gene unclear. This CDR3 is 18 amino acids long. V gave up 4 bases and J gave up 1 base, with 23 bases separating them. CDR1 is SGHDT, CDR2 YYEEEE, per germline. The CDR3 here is CASSTPLGSAERNTEAFF. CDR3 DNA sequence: TGTGCCAGCAGCACGCCATTAGGGAGCGCTGAAAGGAACACTGAAGCTTTCTTT.

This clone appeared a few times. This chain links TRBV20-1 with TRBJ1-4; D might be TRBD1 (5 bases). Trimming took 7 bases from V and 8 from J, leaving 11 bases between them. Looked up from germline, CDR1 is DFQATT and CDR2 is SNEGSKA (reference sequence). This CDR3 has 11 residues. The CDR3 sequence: CSGAGREKLFF. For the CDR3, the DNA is TGCAGTGGGGCAGGGCGAGAAAAACTGTTTTTT.

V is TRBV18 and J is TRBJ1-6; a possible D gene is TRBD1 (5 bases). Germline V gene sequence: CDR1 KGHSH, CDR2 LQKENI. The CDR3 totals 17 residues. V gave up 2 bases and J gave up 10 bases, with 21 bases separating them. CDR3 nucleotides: TGTGCCAGCTCACCAACGGCCCCCGTAGAAGGGGAGTCACCCCTCCACTTT. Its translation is CASSPTAPVEGESPLHF.

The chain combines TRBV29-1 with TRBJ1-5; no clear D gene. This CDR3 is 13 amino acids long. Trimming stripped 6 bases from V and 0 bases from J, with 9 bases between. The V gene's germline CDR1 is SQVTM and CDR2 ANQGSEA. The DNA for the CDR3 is TGCAGCGTCTCCGAGGGTAGCAATCAGCCCCAGCATTTT. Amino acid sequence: CSVSEGSNQPQHF.